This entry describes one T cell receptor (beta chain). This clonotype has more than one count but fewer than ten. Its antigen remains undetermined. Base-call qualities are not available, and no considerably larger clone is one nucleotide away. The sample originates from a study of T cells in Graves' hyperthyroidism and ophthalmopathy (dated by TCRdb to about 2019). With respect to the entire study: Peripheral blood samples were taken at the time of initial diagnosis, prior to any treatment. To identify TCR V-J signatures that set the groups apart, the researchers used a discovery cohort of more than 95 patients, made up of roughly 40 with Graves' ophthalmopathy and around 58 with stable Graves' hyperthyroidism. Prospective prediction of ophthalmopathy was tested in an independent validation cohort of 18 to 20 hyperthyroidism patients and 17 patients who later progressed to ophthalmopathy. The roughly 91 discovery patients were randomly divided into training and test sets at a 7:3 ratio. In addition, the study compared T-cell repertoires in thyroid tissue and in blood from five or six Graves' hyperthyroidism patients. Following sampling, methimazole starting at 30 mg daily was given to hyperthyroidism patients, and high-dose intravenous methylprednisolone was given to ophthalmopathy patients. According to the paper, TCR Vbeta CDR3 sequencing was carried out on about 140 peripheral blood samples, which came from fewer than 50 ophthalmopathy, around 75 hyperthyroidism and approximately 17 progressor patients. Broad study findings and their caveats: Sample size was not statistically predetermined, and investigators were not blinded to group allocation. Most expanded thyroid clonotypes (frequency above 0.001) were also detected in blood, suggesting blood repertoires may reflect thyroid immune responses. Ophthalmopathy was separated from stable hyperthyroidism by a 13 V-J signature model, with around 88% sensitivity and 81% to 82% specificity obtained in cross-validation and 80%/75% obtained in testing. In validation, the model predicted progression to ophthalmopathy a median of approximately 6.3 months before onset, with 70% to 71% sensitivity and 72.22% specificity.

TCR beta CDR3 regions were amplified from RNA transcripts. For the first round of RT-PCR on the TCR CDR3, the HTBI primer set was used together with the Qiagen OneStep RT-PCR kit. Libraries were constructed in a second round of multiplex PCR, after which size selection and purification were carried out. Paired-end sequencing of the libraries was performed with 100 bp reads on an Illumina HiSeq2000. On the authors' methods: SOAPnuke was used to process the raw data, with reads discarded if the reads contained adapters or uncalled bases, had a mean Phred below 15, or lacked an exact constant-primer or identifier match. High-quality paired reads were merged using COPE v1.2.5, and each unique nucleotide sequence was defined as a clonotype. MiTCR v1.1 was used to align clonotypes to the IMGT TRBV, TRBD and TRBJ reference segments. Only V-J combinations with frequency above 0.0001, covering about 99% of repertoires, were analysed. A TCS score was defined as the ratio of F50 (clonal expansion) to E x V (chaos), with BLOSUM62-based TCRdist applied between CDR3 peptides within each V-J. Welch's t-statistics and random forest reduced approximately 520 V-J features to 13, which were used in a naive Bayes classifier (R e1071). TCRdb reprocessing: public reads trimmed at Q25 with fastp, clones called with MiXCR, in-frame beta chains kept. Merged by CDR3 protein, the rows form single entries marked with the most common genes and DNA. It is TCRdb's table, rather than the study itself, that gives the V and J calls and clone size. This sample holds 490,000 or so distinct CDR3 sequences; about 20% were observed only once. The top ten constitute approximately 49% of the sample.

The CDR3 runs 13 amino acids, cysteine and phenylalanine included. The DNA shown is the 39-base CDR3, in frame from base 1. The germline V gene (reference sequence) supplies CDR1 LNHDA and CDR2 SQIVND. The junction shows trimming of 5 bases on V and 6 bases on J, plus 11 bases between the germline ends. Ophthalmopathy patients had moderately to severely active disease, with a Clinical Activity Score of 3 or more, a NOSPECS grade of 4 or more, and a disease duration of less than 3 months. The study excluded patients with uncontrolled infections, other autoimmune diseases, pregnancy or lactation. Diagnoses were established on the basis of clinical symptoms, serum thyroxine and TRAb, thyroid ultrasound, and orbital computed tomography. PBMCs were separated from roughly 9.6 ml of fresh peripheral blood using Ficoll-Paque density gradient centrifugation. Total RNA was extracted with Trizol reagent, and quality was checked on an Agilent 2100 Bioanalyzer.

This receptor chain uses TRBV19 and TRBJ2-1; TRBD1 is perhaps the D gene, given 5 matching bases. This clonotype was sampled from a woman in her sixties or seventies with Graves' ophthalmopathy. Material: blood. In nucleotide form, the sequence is TGTGCCAGTAGTGGCGTAAGGGGCAATGAGCAGTTCTTC. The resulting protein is CASSGVRGNEQFF.